This T cell receptor (beta chain) comes out of a study of tissue T cells after allogeneic stem cell transplantation. As for this clone: Antigen: not known. The germline and genes are mouse ones. The read ends 1 residue before the CDR3 terminus; that terminus is restored from the germline J gene.

Germline CDR1 is GFQATS and CDR2 is STVNSAI. This CDR3 comprises 14 residues. V was clipped by 2 bases and J by 1 base; unmatched bases: 1. Findings of the study overall: Anatomically similar tissues had similar TCR repertoires within each patient. Blood and spleen captured only part of the tissue TCR repertoire.

Profiled with immunoSEQ multiplex PCR; TCRdb holds only in-frame clones, not every one. The profile covers about 48,000 clones, with 65% to 80% appearing a single time and less than 0.85% taken by the ten largest. The chain links TRBV20 to TRBJ2-2; TRBD1 matches 7 bases. Sequenced sample: sorted cells pooled from one or two spleens. This TCR derives from a pool of C57BL/6 mice in good health. This chain's CDR3 is CGARTGVNTGQLYF. CDR3 bases read: TGTGGTGCTAGGACAGGGGTAAACACCGGGCAGCTCTAC.